This entry lists 15 T cell receptor beta chains sequenced from one sample in a study of T cells in Graves' hyperthyroidism and ophthalmopathy. Using RNA transcripts as the source, TCR beta CDR3 regions were amplified. HTBI primers were employed in a first-round RT-PCR of the TCR CDR3. TCRdb reprocessed the multiplex PCR reads with MiXCR, giving one entry per CDR3 protein. The table lists 560,000 or so distinct CDR3 sequences, around 46% of them singletons. The sequencing sample was made of peripheral blood or thyroid tissue (not recorded which). The receptors stem from a woman aged 18-35 years with Graves' hyperthyroidism.

V usage is TRBV5-1 and J usage is TRBJ2-5; a weak D match, TRBD1 (6 bases). Trimming took off 4 bases at V and 7 bases at J, with 8 bases between the two ends. CDR3 length: 11 amino acids. Per the germline V gene, CDR1 is SGHRS and CDR2 is YFSETQ. The CDR3 nucleotides read TGCGCCAGCAGCAAGGACAGGACCCAGTACTTC. Its translation: CASSKDRTQYF.

This clonotype was recorded at least ten times. The chain combines TRBV24-1 with TRBJ2-7; D may be TRBD2 (6 bases). V lost 4 bases and J lost 6, with 12 bases in between. CDR1 KGHDR and CDR2 SFDVKD come from the germline V gene. The CDR3 contains 13 residues. CDR3 DNA: TGTGCCACCAGTGACGTCGGGGGACTCGAGCAGTACTTC. Its protein product is CATSDVGGLEQYF.

In regard to this clonotype: This may be a read error: a much more frequent sequence differs by one nucleotide. This chain links TRBV2 with TRBJ1-6; 9 positions match TRBD1. CDR3 length equals 14 residues. Germline CDR1 SNHLY, CDR2 FYNNEI. V gave up 7 bases and J gave up 10 bases; unmatched junction bases: 8. The CDR3 DNA reads as TGTGCCAGCAAAACGGACAGGGGAGGGTCACCCCTCCACTTT. Amino acid sequence: CASKTDRGGSPLHF.

This clonotype was recorded a few times. The DNA of the CDR3 is TGTGCCAGCAGCGTAGGGGCTAGCGGCTCCTACGAGCAGTACTTC. This translates into CASSVGASGSYEQYF. The chain couples TRBV9 to TRBJ2-7; 7 bases align to TRBD2. Trimming removed 0 bases from V and 0 bases from J; junction bases left unmatched: 3. This CDR3 contains 15 residues. Germline-derived CDR1 and CDR2 are SGDLS and YYNGEE.

The chain links TRBV19 to TRBJ1-1; the D gene is possibly TRBD1 (6 bases). V gave up 7 bases and J gave up 8 bases, with 14 bases separating them. Looked up from germline, CDR1 is LNHDA and CDR2 is SQIVND (reference sequence). This CDR3 is built from 12 residues. The CDR3 nucleotides are TGTGCCAGTAAAACAGGGAGGGGAGAAGCTTTCTTT. Amino acids: CASKTGRGEAFF. The full variable domain, with the rest looked up from reference TRBV19 and TRBJ1-1, is DGGITQSPKYLFRKEGQNVTLSCEQNLNHDAMYWYRQDPGQGLRLIYYSQIVNDFQKGDIAEGYSVSREKKESFPLTVTSAQKNPTAFYLCASKTGRGEAFFGQGTRLTVV.

V gene TRBV10-3 combines with J gene TRBJ1-1; maybe TRBD1 (5 bases). Germline CDR1 reads ENHRY; CDR2 reads SYGVKD. V was shortened by 4 bases and J by 2 bases, with 17 bases between the two germline ends. The CDR3 extends over 16 amino acids. CDR3 in DNA: TGTGCCATCAGTGCTAGTAACCCCGGGGGTAACACTGAAGCTTTCTTT. It translates to CAISASNPGGNTEAFF.

As for this clonotype: This may be a read error: a much more frequent sequence differs by one nucleotide. J is TRBJ2-5 and V is TRBV7-2; D not certain. Trimming pared 5 bases from V and 5 bases from J, leaving 15 bases between. The germline CDR1 and CDR2 sequences are SGHTA and FQGNSA. The CDR3 loop spans 14 amino acids. CDR3 residues: CASSPPHRIETQYF. CDR3 in DNA: TGTGCCAGCAGCCCACCCCATAGGATTGAGACCCAGTACTTC.

On this clonotype: This may stem from a read error, because a much larger clone lies one nucleotide away. The V gene is TRBV14, the J gene TRBJ1-2, with D uncertain. Germline values: CDR1 SGHDN, CDR2 FVKESK. This CDR3 is 14 amino acids long. This chain's CDR3 is CASSQDLWGSGHTF. CDR3 bases: TGTGCCAGCAGCCAAGATCTATGGGGAAGTGGCCACACCTTC.

This clonotype was detected a few times. This sequence joins TRBV19 and TRBJ1-5; maybe TRBD1 (6 bases). Between the trimmed V and J ends, which lost 3 bases and 0 bases, there was a span of 9 bases. Germline assignment: CDR1 LNHDA and CDR2 SQIVND (reference sequence). This CDR3 region has 15 residues. CDR3: CASSMIGGSNQPQHF. CDR3 sequence (DNA): TGTGCCAGTAGTATGATAGGGGGTAGCAATCAGCCCCAGCATTTT.

V usage is TRBV2 and J usage is TRBJ1-2, with a weak D call TRBD1 (5 bases). With 5 bases removed from V and 8 bases from J, the gap between germline ends came to 18 bases. Germline CDR1 is SNHLY and CDR2 is FYNNEI. This CDR3 is built from 14 residues. CDR3 protein: CASSSGTGTYGYTF. The CDR3 nucleotides read TGTGCCAGCAGTTCCGGGACGGGTACATACGGCTACACCTTC.

In this sample, this clonotype turned up a few times. The chain joins TRBV20-1 to TRBJ1-5; 12 bases are a match to TRBD1. In germline, CDR1 is DFQATT, CDR2 SNEGSKA (reference sequence). The CDR3 is 12 amino acids. CDR3 loop: CSKGQGAEPQHF. The CDR3 DNA reads as TGCAGCAAGGGACAGGGGGCGGAGCCCCAGCATTTT.

This clonotype appeared a single time. This sequence joins TRBV2 and TRBJ2-7; no definite D call. Germline values: CDR1 SNHLY, CDR2 FYNNEI. The CDR3 spans 11 residues. Between the trimmed V and J ends, which lost 8 bases and 2 bases, there was a span of 7 bases. CDR3 DNA: TGTGCCAGCTTAAGGCCCTACGAGCAGTACTTC. This gives the protein CASLRPYEQYF.

The V and J genes are TRBV29-1 and TRBJ1-5; D is ambiguous. V was cut by 6 bases and J by 0 bases, with 15 bases left in between. In germline, CDR1 is SQVTM, CDR2 ANQGSEA. CDR3 length: 15 residues. CDR3 DNA: TGCAGCGTCGGGGAGGACGGAAATAGCAATCAGCCCCAGCATTTT. Translating gives CSVGEDGNSNQPQHF. The variable domain in full, with the rest retrieved from reference TRBV29-1 and TRBJ1-5, is SAVISQKPSRDICQRGTSLTIQCQVDSQVTMMFWYRQQPGQSLTLIATANQGSEATYESGFVIDKFPISRPNLTFSTLTVSNMSPEDSSIYLCSVGEDGNSNQPQHFGDGTRLSIL.

The rearrangement uses TRBV29-1 and TRBJ2-2, with unresolved D. V was clipped by 7 bases and J by 16 bases, with 10 bases between them. The germline V gene encodes CDR1 SQVTM and CDR2 ANQGSEA. The CDR3 has 8 amino acids. The CDR3 DNA reads as TGCAGCGCTATAAGGGAGTTTTTT. Protein: CSAIREFF.

V gene TRBV10-3 combines with J gene TRBJ1-1; 7 bases line up with TRBD1. Germline CDR1 is ENHRY and CDR2 is SYGVKD. This CDR3 has 16 residues. J gave up 1 base and V 4 bases, and 9 bases lay outside the gene matches. The chain's CDR3 is CAISAGTALANTEAFF. In DNA, the CDR3 is TGTGCCATCAGTGCCGGGACAGCCCTCGCGAACACTGAAGCTTTCTTT.